The subject of this entry is one TCR beta chain. One entry per CDR3 protein results from TCRdb running MiXCR on the 5' RACE reads. In the table there are under 250,000 distinct CDR3 sequences, approximately 11% of which are singletons. This sample is part of a study of identical twins. After removal of 6 bases from V and 9 bases from J, the junction contained 6 bases not matched to a gene. CDR3 length: 13 residues. The germline CDR1 and CDR2 sequences are LNHDA and SQIVND (reference sequence). A further study also used this sample, focusing on yellow fever vaccine responses in identical twins.

The sequencing input was memory (CD45RO+) T cells sorted from blood. This rearrangement joins TRBV19 to TRBJ2-1, with TRBD2 matching 9 bases. This TCR came from a woman between 18 and 30 years old in good health. The chain's CDR3 is CASRASGVGEQFF. Here the CDR3 DNA reads TGTGCCAGTAGGGCTAGCGGGGTCGGTGAGCAGTTCTTC.